The present entry profiles one T cell receptor (beta chain) with its context. The germline V gene has CDR1 SGHTA and CDR2 FQGNSA. V was pared by 1 base and J by 2 bases, with 10 bases between. This CDR3 has 15 amino acids. This record belongs to a study of blood T cell repertoires in COVID-19. Study information: The United States, Italy and Spain provided the acute and convalescent COVID-19 samples. The analysed material was cDNA or gDNA that came from T cells, B-cell-depleted T cells, or PBMCs.

In the original workflow: The assay estimated nucleated cells by amplifying reference gene primers. Generated by immunoSEQ multiplex PCR, the TCRdb table keeps only in-frame clones and is missing some. The V and J calls and clone size come from that table; D and trimming were worked out from the DNA. The sample includes around 200,000 clones, around 82% of them seen just once. J is TRBJ2-3 and V is TRBV7-2; D may be TRBD2 (6 bases). The sequenced sample consisted of peripheral blood. The sequence was collected from a man in his fifties or sixties with active or convalescent COVID-19. The CDR3 spells CASSLVGDSTDTQYF. The DNA for the CDR3 is TGTGCCAGCAGCTTAGTTGGGGACTCCACAGATACGCAGTATTTT. Complete variable domain (other parts from reference TRBV7-2 and TRBJ2-3): GAGVSQSPSNKVTEKGKDVELRCDPISGHTALYWYRQSLGQGLEFLIYFQGNSAPDKSGLPSDRFSAERTGGSVSTLTIQRTQQEDSAVYLCASSLVGDSTDTQYFGPGTRLTVL.